This is a list of T cell receptor beta chains from one sample in a study of early T cells in non-severe SARS-CoV-2 infection. TCRdb independently ran MiXCR on the 5' RACE reads; one entry per CDR3 protein. The sample yields roughly 66,000 distinct CDR3 sequences, roughly 10% seen once. The sequencing sample was made of whole blood. These receptor sequences come from an adult who was a healthcare worker with PCR-confirmed SARS-CoV-2 infection or an uninfected control (not recorded which). Both conserved end residues are part of each CDR3. Fields, in order: D gene, clone size, J gene, V gene, CDR3 protein, CDR3 DNA. The D gene is left open where the match is weak. Where a row states a size, it is once, few, many or the class of an expanded clone; other rows omit it.

D: TRBD2
size: -
J: TRBJ2-3
V: TRBV24-1
CDR3: CATSDRRTSWKADTQYF
DNA: TGTGCCACCAGTGATCGCAGGACTAGCTGGAAGGCAGATACGCAGTATTTT

D: TRBD1
size: few
J: TRBJ1-2
V: TRBV6-2/TRBV6-3
CDR3: CASIPFGTGGEYTF
DNA: TGTGCCAGCATCCCCTTCGGGACAGGGGGAGAATACACCTTC

D: -
size: many
J: TRBJ1-2
V: TRBV5-1
CDR3: CASSLQTTNYGYTF
DNA: TGCGCCAGCAGCCTACAGACTACTAACTATGGCTACACCTTC

D: -
size: few
J: TRBJ1-6
V: TRBV12-3/TRBV12-4
CDR3: CASSFWASPLHF
DNA: TGTGCCAGCAGTTTCTGGGCTTCACCCCTCCACTTT

D: TRBD1
size: few
J: TRBJ2-7
V: TRBV14
CDR3: CASSPGQGPYEQYF
DNA: TGTGCCAGCAGCCCGGGACAGGGGCCCTACGAGCAGTACTTC

D: TRBD1
size: few
J: TRBJ2-2
V: TRBV7-8
CDR3: CASTEPHGTENTGELFF
DNA: TGTGCCAGCACCGAACCCCACGGGACAGAGAACACCGGGGAGCTGTTTTTT

D: -
size: few
J: TRBJ1-1
V: TRBV29-1
CDR3: CSVPRGGGLAFF
DNA: TGCAGCGTTCCCCGGGGCGGGGGGCTAGCTTTCTTT

D: TRBD1
size: many
J: TRBJ1-1
V: TRBV7-2
CDR3: CASSTRQGMDTEAFF
DNA: TGTGCCAGCAGCACCCGACAGGGGATGGACACTGAAGCTTTCTTT

D: -
size: few
J: TRBJ2-7
V: TRBV4-3
CDR3: CASSQDPNEGAYEQYF
DNA: TGCGCCAGCAGCCAAGATCCGAACGAAGGGGCCTACGAGCAGTACTTC

D: -
size: -
J: TRBJ1-3
V: TRBV28
CDR3: CASTGPGNTIYF
DNA: TGTGCCAGTACAGGGCCTGGAAACACCATATATTTT

D: -
size: -
J: TRBJ2-6
V: TRBV20-1
CDR3: CSARGGSRSGANVLTF
DNA: TGCAGTGCTAGAGGGGGCAGCCGCTCTGGGGCCAACGTCCTGACTTTC

D: TRBD2
size: many
J: TRBJ2-1
V: TRBV27
CDR3: CASSFRTSGPREQFF
DNA: TGTGCCAGCAGTTTCAGGACTAGCGGTCCACGGGAGCAGTTCTTC

D: -
size: many
J: TRBJ2-7
V: TRBV10-2
CDR3: CASRGSPSYEQYF
DNA: TGCGCCAGCAGGGGTTCTCCCTCCTACGAGCAGTACTTC

D: -
size: -
J: TRBJ2-7
V: TRBV2
CDR3: CASSLAFYEQYF
DNA: TGTGCCAGCAGTTTAGCGTTCTACGAGCAGTACTTC

D: TRBD1
size: -
J: TRBJ2-1
V: TRBV6-1
CDR3: CATLDRGLNNEQFF
DNA: TGTGCCACCCTGGACAGGGGCCTTAACAATGAGCAGTTCTTC

D: -
size: many
J: TRBJ1-1
V: TRBV6-1
CDR3: CASSPRGRRTEAFF
DNA: TGTGCCAGCAGCCCACGGGGGAGGCGAACTGAAGCTTTCTTT

D: -
size: -
J: TRBJ2-2
V: TRBV7-9
CDR3: CASSPYWGGTGELFF
DNA: TGTGCCAGCAGCCCATACTGGGGCGGAACCGGGGAGCTGTTTTTT

D: TRBD2
size: many
J: TRBJ2-1
V: TRBV12-3/TRBV12-4
CDR3: CASTLTAASGIHEQFF
DNA: TGTGCCAGCACTCTTACTGCGGCTAGCGGGATCCATGAGCAGTTCTTC

D: -
size: -
J: TRBJ2-1
V: TRBV5-6
CDR3: CASSLGPENEQFF
DNA: TGTGCCAGCAGCTTGGGCCCAGAGAATGAGCAGTTCTTC

D: TRBD1
size: few
J: TRBJ1-2
V: TRBV14
CDR3: CASSQAWDSSLHGYTF
DNA: TGTGCCAGCAGCCAAGCCTGGGACAGTAGCCTCCATGGCTACACCTTC

D: -
size: -
J: TRBJ2-6
V: TRBV12-2
CDR3: CASRPFKSHSGANVLTF
DNA: TGTGCAAGTCGCCCCTTCAAGTCCCACTCTGGGGCCAACGTCCTGACTTTC

D: -
size: many
J: TRBJ2-7
V: TRBV11-1
CDR3: CASSFPGLSYEQYF
DNA: TGTGCCAGCAGCTTTCCGGGACTCTCCTACGAGCAGTACTTC

D: -
size: many
J: TRBJ2-5
V: TRBV12-3/TRBV12-4
CDR3: CASGGQGLETQYF
DNA: TGTGCCAGCGGGGGACAAGGGCTGGAGACCCAGTACTTC

D: -
size: -
J: TRBJ2-5
V: TRBV28
CDR3: CASSLRRGETQYF
DNA: TGTGCCAGCAGTTTAAGGAGGGGAGAGACCCAGTACTTC

D: -
size: few
J: TRBJ2-5
V: TRBV12-3/TRBV12-4
CDR3: CASSLSGQGIFGLAEETQYF
DNA: TGTGCCAGCAGTTTATCGGGACAGGGGATTTTCGGACTAGCGGAAGAGACCCAGTACTTC

D: TRBD2
size: -
J: TRBJ2-3
V: TRBV5-4
CDR3: CASSPSGRAGDTQYF
DNA: TGTGCCAGCAGCCCTAGCGGGAGGGCGGGGGATACGCAGTATTTT

D: -
size: few
J: TRBJ2-4
V: TRBV5-1
CDR3: CASSPQTGIVAKNIQYF
DNA: TGCGCCAGCAGTCCTCAAACAGGGATTGTTGCCAAAAACATTCAGTACTTC

D: -
size: few
J: TRBJ2-3
V: TRBV7-7
CDR3: CASSLNPSTDTQYF
DNA: TGTGCCAGCAGCTTAAACCCCAGCACAGATACGCAGTATTTT

D: -
size: -
J: TRBJ2-1
V: TRBV11-2
CDR3: CASSLDGYFNEQFF
DNA: TGTGCCAGCAGCTTAGATGGGTACTTCAATGAGCAGTTCTTC

D: -
size: -
J: TRBJ2-3
V: TRBV30
CDR3: CACQGGTQYF
DNA: TGTGCCTGCCAGGGGGGTACGCAGTATTTT

D: TRBD2
size: many
J: TRBJ2-3
V: TRBV20-1
CDR3: CSATPLVLSGRAQDTQYF
DNA: TGCAGTGCAACACCATTAGTCCTTAGCGGGAGGGCCCAAGATACGCAGTATTTT

D: TRBD1
size: many
J: TRBJ2-7
V: TRBV6-5
CDR3: CASRDPDRAEQYF
DNA: TGTGCCAGCAGAGACCCCGACAGGGCCGAGCAGTACTTC

D: TRBD1
size: -
J: TRBJ2-7
V: TRBV6-5
CDR3: CASTGTGWVEQYF
DNA: TGTGCCAGCACCGGGACAGGGTGGGTCGAGCAGTACTTC

D: TRBD2
size: -
J: TRBJ2-7
V: TRBV28
CDR3: CASSSTASGSSYEQYF
DNA: TGTGCCAGCAGTTCAACCGCTAGCGGCAGCTCCTACGAGCAGTACTTC

D: -
size: -
J: TRBJ1-2
V: TRBV7-9
CDR3: CASSLDYVGYTF
DNA: TGTGCCAGCAGCTTGGATTACGTGGGCTACACCTTC

D: TRBD2
size: -
J: TRBJ2-3
V: TRBV19
CDR3: CASSPRYGGAGVTDTQYF
DNA: TGTGCCAGTAGTCCGCGTTACGGGGGAGCGGGAGTGACAGATACGCAGTATTTT

D: TRBD2
size: few
J: TRBJ2-1
V: TRBV10-1
CDR3: CASSDGASGSYEQFF
DNA: TGCGCCAGCAGTGATGGGGCTAGCGGGAGCTATGAGCAGTTCTTC

D: -
size: -
J: TRBJ1-1
V: TRBV11-1
CDR3: CASSLMYRTEAFF
DNA: TGTGCCAGCAGCTTAATGTATAGAACTGAAGCTTTCTTT

D: -
size: many
J: TRBJ2-1
V: TRBV12-5
CDR3: CASGHDSNEQFF
DNA: TGTGCTAGTGGCCACGACAGCAATGAGCAGTTCTTC

D: TRBD1
size: many
J: TRBJ2-2
V: TRBV27
CDR3: CASSFGQGAAGELFF
DNA: TGTGCCAGCAGTTTCGGACAGGGGGCGGCCGGGGAGCTGTTTTTT

D: -
size: few
J: TRBJ2-1
V: TRBV7-3
CDR3: CASSLMLDYNEQFF
DNA: TGTGCCAGCAGCTTAATGCTAGACTACAATGAGCAGTTCTTC

D: TRBD1
size: few
J: TRBJ2-7
V: TRBV29-1
CDR3: CSVRSGQGLIYEQYF
DNA: TGCAGCGTTCGTAGCGGACAGGGACTCATTTACGAGCAGTACTTC

D: TRBD1
size: few
J: TRBJ2-7
V: TRBV7-2
CDR3: CASSPDRGPPYEQYF
DNA: TGTGCCAGCAGCCCGGACAGGGGGCCCCCCTACGAGCAGTACTTC

D: -
size: -
J: TRBJ2-3
V: TRBV10-1
CDR3: CASSEGGWQDTQYF
DNA: TGCGCCAGCAGTGAGGGGGGGTGGCAAGATACGCAGTATTTT

D: -
size: -
J: TRBJ1-1
V: TRBV7-8
CDR3: CASSPDIWNEAFF
DNA: TGTGCCAGCAGCCCGGACATTTGGAACGAAGCTTTCTTT

D: TRBD1
size: many
J: TRBJ2-1
V: TRBV11-2
CDR3: CASSLKSTGGASNEQFF
DNA: TGTGCCAGCAGCTTGAAGTCTACAGGGGGCGCGTCCAATGAGCAGTTCTTC

D: TRBD2
size: -
J: TRBJ2-7
V: TRBV12-3/TRBV12-4
CDR3: CASSRGLAAFEEQYF
DNA: TGTGCCAGCAGCCGTGGACTAGCGGCCTTCGAGGAGCAGTACTTC

D: -
size: many
J: TRBJ2-6
V: TRBV6-4
CDR3: CASSEEGGGANVLTF
DNA: TGTGCCAGCAGTGAAGAGGGTGGAGGGGCCAACGTCCTGACTTTC

D: -
size: many
J: TRBJ2-1
V: TRBV29-1
CDR3: CSVVRQAEQFF
DNA: TGCAGCGTTGTGAGACAGGCTGAGCAGTTCTTC

D: -
size: -
J: TRBJ2-6
V: TRBV12-3/TRBV12-4
CDR3: CASSSNLGASGANVLTF
DNA: TGTGCCAGCAGTTCCAACCTCGGGGCTTCTGGGGCCAACGTCCTGACTTTC

D: TRBD2
size: once
J: TRBJ2-1
V: TRBV11-2
CDR3: CASSLWTSGSDEQFF
DNA: TGTGCCAGCAGCCTATGGACTAGCGGGAGTGATGAGCAGTTCTTC

D: -
size: many
J: TRBJ1-5
V: TRBV18
CDR3: CASSPGTGVGPQHF
DNA: TGTGCCAGCTCACCAGGGACGGGCGTCGGGCCCCAGCATTTT

D: TRBD2
size: few
J: TRBJ2-5
V: TRBV9
CDR3: CASSVGLLAGDQETQYF
DNA: TGTGCCAGCAGCGTAGGCTTACTAGCGGGAGACCAAGAGACCCAGTACTTC

D: -
size: few
J: TRBJ2-3
V: TRBV28
CDR3: CASSSSRDTQYF
DNA: TGTGCCAGCAGTTCATCGAGGGATACGCAGTATTTT

D: TRBD1
size: -
J: TRBJ1-6
V: TRBV7-3
CDR3: CASSPGTGKGSPLHF
DNA: TGTGCCAGCAGCCCGGGGACAGGGAAAGGGTCACCCCTCCACTTT